This TCR beta chain was identified in a study of blood T cell repertoires in COVID-19. Across the study: T cells, B-cell-depleted T cells, or PBMCs provided the cDNA or gDNA that served as material.

Sequenced by immunoSEQ multiplex PCR; TCRdb stores in-frame clones only, minus some. The sample has about 380,000 clones; about 85% are singletons. The germline CDR1 and CDR2 sequences are LNHNV and YYDKDF (reference sequence). The length of the CDR3 is 17 residues. Trimming removed 0 bases from V and 7 bases from J; junction bases left unmatched: 10. The V and J genes are TRBV15 and TRBJ2-1; the match to TRBD1 covers 9 bases. This sequence originates from a woman in her late teens or twenties with acute or convalescent COVID-19. The specimen was peripheral blood. CDR3 residues: CATSRDLVGTGRNEQFF. CDR3 nucleotide sequence: TGTGCCACCAGCAGAGATTTAGTCGGGACAGGGAGGAATGAGCAGTTCTTC.